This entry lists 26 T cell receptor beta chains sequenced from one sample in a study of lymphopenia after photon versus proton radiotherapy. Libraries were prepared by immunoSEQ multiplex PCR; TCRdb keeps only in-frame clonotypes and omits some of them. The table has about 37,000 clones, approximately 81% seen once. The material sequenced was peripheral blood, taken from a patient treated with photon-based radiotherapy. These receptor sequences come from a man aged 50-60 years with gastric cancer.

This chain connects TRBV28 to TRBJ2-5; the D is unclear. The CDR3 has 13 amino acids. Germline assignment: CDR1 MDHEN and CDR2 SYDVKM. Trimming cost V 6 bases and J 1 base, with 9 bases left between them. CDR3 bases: TGTGCCAGCAGGAGAAGCGCCCAAGAGACCCAGTACTTC. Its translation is CASRRSAQETQYF.

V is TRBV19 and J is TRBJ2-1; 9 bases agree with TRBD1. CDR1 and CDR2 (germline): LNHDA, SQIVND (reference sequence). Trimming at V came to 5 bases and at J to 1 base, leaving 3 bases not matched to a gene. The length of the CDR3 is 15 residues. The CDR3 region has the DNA TGTGCCAGTAGTGTGACAGGGGGTTCCTACAATGAGCAGTTCTTC. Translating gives CASSVTGGSYNEQFF.

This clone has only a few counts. The CDR3 nucleotides read TGTGCCAGCAGTTACGGGGGGAGCACAGATACGCAGTATTTT. As protein: CASSYGGSTDTQYF. The chain combines TRBV6-5 with TRBJ2-3, with a weak D call TRBD2 (6 bases). The CDR3 is made up of 14 amino acids. The V and J ends lost 2 bases and 0 bases respectively, with 6 bases between them. Germline-derived CDR1 and CDR2 are MNHEY and SVGAGI.

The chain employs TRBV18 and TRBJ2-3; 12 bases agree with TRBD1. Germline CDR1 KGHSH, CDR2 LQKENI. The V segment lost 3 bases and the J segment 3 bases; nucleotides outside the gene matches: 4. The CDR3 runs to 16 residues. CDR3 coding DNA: TGTGCCAGCTCACCTTTGGGACAGGGGGCGACAGATACGCAGTATTTT. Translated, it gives CASSPLGQGATDTQYF.

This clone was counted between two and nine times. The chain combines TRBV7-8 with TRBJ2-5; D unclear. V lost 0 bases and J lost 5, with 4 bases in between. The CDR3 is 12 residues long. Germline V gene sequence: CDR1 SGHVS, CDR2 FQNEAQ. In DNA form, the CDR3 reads TGTGCCAGCAGCTTAGCAGGGGAGACCCAGTACTTC. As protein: CASSLAGETQYF.

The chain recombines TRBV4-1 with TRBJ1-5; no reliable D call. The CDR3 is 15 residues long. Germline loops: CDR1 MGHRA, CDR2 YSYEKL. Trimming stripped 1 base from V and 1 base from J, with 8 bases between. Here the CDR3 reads CASSQAEGSNQPQHF. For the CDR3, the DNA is TGCGCCAGCAGCCAAGCGGAGGGAAGCAATCAGCCCCAGCATTTT.

CDR3 in amino acids: CASHRDAVYEQYF. CDR3 DNA sequence: TGTGCCAGCCACAGGGACGCGGTCTACGAGCAGTACTTC. J is TRBJ2-7 and V is TRBV7-9, with D perhaps matching TRBD1 (6 bases). In germline, CDR1 is SEHNR, CDR2 FQNEAQ (reference sequence). The V end was cut by 8 bases, the J end by 3 bases, with 14 bases between. The CDR3 length is 13 residues.

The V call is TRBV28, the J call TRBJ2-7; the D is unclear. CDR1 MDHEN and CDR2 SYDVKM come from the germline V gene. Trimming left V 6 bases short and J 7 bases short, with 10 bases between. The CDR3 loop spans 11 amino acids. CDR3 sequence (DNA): TGTGCCAGCAGAAGATTCGGGGAGCAGTACTTC. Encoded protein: CASRRFGEQYF.

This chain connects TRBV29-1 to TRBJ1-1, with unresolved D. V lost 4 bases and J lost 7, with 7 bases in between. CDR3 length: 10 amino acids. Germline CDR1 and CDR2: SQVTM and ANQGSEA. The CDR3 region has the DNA TGCAGCGTTGCTGGTAGTGAAGCTTTCTTT. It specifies CSVAGSEAFF.

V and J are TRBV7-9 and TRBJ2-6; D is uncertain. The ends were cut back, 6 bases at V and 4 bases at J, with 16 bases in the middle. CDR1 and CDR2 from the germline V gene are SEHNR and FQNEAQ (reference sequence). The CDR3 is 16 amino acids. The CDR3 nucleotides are TGTGCCAGCAGATCACCCAGGTTTTCCGGGGCCAACGTCCTGACTTTC. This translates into CASRSPRFSGANVLTF.

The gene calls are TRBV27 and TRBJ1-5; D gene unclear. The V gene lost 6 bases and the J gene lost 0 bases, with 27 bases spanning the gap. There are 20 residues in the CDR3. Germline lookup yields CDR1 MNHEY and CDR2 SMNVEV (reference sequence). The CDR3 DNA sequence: TGTGCCAGCAGGATATCATGCTCCGGGCAGAACTGCTATAGCAATCAGCCCCAGCATTTT. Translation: CASRISCSGQNCYSNQPQHF.

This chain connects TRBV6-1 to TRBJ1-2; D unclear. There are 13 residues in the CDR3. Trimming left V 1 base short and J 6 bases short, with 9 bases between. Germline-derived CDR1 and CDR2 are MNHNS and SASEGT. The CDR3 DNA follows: TGTGCCAGCAGTGAAGAATCAGGAGATGGCTACACCTTC. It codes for CASSEESGDGYTF.

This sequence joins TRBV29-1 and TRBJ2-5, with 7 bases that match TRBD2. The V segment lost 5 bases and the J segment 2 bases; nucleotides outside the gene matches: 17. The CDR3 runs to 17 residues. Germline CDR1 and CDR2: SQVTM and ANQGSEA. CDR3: CSVFGAAGVLNQETQYF. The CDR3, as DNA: TGCAGCGTTTTTGGAGCCGCGGGAGTGCTAAATCAAGAGACCCAGTACTTC.

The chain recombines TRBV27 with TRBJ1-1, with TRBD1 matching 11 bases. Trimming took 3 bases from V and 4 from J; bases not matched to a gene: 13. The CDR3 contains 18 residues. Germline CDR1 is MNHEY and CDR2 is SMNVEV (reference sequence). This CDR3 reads CASSFGGRTGGQGTEAFF. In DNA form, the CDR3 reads TGTGCCAGCAGTTTCGGGGGGCGGACAGGGGGCCAGGGCACTGAAGCTTTCTTT.

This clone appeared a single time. Here the CDR3 reads CASSLVVSGRANEQFF. CDR3 coding DNA: TGCGCCAGCAGCTTGGTGGTTAGCGGGAGGGCCAATGAGCAGTTCTTC. The chain is built from TRBV5-1 and TRBJ2-1; TRBD2 matches at 11 bases. CDR3 length: 16 residues. The ends lost 0 bases at V and 6 bases at J; junction bases unmatched: 5. Per germline, CDR1 SGHRS and CDR2 YFSETQ.

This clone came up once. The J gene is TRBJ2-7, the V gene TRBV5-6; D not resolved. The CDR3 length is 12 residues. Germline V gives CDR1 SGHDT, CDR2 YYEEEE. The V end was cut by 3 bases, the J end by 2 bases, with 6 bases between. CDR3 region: CASSSQPYEQYF. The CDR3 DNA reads TGTGCCAGCAGCTCACAACCCTACGAGCAGTACTTC.

CDR3 protein: CASSPRQGGSHEQYF. The DNA for the CDR3 is TGTGCCAGCAGCCCCAGACAGGGTGGTTCCCACGAGCAGTACTTC. The chain combines TRBV7-9 with TRBJ2-7, with 7 bases that match TRBD1. This CDR3 contains 15 residues. V lost 5 bases to trimming and J lost 5 bases; unmatched junction nucleotides: 12. Germline-derived CDR1 and CDR2 are SEHNR and FQNEAQ (reference sequence). The full variable domain, rest sourced from reference TRBV7-9 and TRBJ2-7, is DTGVSQNPRHKITKRGQNVTFRCDPISEHNRLYWYRQTLGQGPEFLTYFQNEAQLEKSRLLSDRFSAERPKGSFSTLEIQRTEQGDSAMYLCASSPRQGGSHEQYFGPGTRLTVT.

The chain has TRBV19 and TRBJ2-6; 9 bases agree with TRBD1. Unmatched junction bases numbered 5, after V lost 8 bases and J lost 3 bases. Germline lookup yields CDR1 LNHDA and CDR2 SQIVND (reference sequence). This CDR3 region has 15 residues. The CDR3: CASEDRGLGANVLTF. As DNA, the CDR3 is TGTGCCAGTGAGGACAGGGGCCTTGGGGCCAACGTCCTGACTTTC.

The CDR3 sequence: CATRDYNEQFF. The CDR3 bases are TGTGCCACTCGGGACTACAATGAGCAGTTCTTC. V is TRBV6-6 and J is TRBJ2-1, with D perhaps TRBD2 (5 bases). The V end was cut by 10 bases, the J end by 3 bases, with 7 bases between. The CDR3 spans 11 residues. CDR1 and CDR2 (germline): MNHNY, SVGAGI (reference sequence).

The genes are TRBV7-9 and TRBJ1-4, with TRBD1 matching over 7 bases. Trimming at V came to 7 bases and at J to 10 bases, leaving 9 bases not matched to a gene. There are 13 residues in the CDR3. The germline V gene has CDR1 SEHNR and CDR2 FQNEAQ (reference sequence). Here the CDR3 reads CASTPSGDRKLFF. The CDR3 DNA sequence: TGTGCCAGCACCCCATCCGGGGACAGAAAACTGTTTTTT.

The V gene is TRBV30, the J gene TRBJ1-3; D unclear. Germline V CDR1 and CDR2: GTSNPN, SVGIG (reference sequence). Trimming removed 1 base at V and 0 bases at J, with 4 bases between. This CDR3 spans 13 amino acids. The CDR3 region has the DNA TGTGCCTGGAGTGCGTACTCTGGAAACACCATATATTTT. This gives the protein CAWSAYSGNTIYF. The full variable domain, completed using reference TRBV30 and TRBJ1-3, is SQTIHQWPATLVQPVGSPLSLECTVEGTSNPNLYWYRQAAGRGLQLLFYSVGIGQISSEVPQNLSASRPQDRQFILSSKKLLLSDSGFYLCAWSAYSGNTIYFGEGSWLTVV.

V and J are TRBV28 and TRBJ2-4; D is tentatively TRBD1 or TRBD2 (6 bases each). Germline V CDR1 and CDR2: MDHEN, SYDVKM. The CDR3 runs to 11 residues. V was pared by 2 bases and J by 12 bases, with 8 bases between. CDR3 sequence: CASSLEGGQYF. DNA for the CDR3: TGTGCCAGCAGTTTAGAGGGGGGTCAGTACTTC.

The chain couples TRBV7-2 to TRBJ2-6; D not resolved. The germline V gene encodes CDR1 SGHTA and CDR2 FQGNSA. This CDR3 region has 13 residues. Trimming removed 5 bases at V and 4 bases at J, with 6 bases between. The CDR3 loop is CASSPGGANVLTF. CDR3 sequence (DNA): TGTGCCAGCAGCCCCGGGGGGGCCAACGTCCTGACTTTC.

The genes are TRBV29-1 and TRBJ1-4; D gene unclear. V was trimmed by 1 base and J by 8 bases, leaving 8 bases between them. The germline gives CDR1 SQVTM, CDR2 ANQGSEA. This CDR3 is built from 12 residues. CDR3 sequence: CSVEGVDEKLFF. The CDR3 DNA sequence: TGCAGCGTTGAAGGGGTTGACGAAAAACTGTTTTTT.

The CDR3, as DNA: TGTGCCAGCAGCTTACAATCCGGGACTACCTCCTACGAGCAGTACTTC. This codes for CASSLQSGTTSYEQYF. This chain joins TRBV7-2 and TRBJ2-7, with 7 bases identical to TRBD2. The CDR3 is 16 residues long. V was clipped by 2 bases and J by 0 bases; unmatched bases: 7. Germline CDR1 SGHTA, CDR2 FQGNSA.

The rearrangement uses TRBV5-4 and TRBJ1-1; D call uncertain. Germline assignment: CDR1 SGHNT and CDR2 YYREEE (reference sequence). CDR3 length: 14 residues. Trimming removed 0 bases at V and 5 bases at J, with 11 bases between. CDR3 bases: TGTGCCAGCAGCTTGGCCTACCCAAGGACTGAAGCTTTCTTT. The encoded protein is CASSLAYPRTEAFF.